The 14 T cell receptor beta chains given below trace back to one sample, sequenced in a study of shared clonotypes between healthy human individuals (dated by TCRdb to 2019 to 2021). To prepare the library, the immunoSEQ multiplex PCR assay was applied. TCRdb obtained this table from immuneACCESS and retained in-frame rearrangements with V and J assigned. These tables miss some clones; where compared with another copy, unresolved V genes account for less than half of the shortfall, and the remainder is unexplained. The table for this sample lists millions of clones; 85% to 95% of them were counted only once. The ten largest clones take up around 0.14% of the sample. Sequences were obtained from naive CD4+ T cells sorted from blood. The label giving this sample's cell subset or site can be read as: CD45RA+ positively selected. These receptors all come from a man younger than 35 in good health.

This clone has a single count. This specimen includes other DNA sequences encoding the same CDR3. This chain links TRBV30 with TRBJ2-7; no clear D. V was trimmed by 0 bases and J by 3 bases, leaving 3 bases between them. This CDR3 is 11 amino acids long. Germline V lookup: CDR1 GTSNPN, CDR2 SVGIG (reference sequence). The CDR3 nucleotides read TGTGCCTGGAGTGTAAACTACGAGCAGTACTTC. It translates to CAWSVNYEQYF.

The chain combines TRBV7-2 with TRBJ2-1; 9 bases match TRBD2. The CDR3 runs 17 residues. Germline V gives CDR1 SGHTA, CDR2 FQGNSA. V trimming: 3 bases; J trimming: 4 bases; junction bases outside the gene matches: 10. CDR3 region: CASSFLWSGGTYNEQFF. The CDR3 coding sequence is TGTGCCAGCAGCTTCCTGTGGAGCGGGGGGACTTACAATGAGCAGTTCTTC. Full variable domain (outside the CDR3, taken from reference TRBV7-2 and TRBJ2-1): GAGVSQSPSNKVTEKGKDVELRCDPISGHTALYWYRQSLGQGLEFLIYFQGNSAPDKSGLPSDRFSAERTGGSVSTLTIQRTQQEDSAVYLCASSFLWSGGTYNEQFFGPGTRLTVL.

Here the CDR3 DNA reads TGTGCCAGAAGCGGTAGCGGGAGGTCCTACGAGCAGTACTTC. Amino acid sequence: CARSGSGRSYEQYF. The chain employs TRBV5-3 and TRBJ2-7; 10 positions agree with TRBD2. TRBV5-3 is an open reading frame, and its role is uncertain. The J segment lost 1 base and the V segment lost 4 bases, leaving 2 bases of the junction unmatched. The CDR3 spans 14 residues.

Concerning this clone: Other nucleotide sequences in the sample specify the same CDR3. This CDR3 is CASSGTASNTGELFF. The CDR3 nucleotides read TGTGCCAGCAGTGGGACGGCCTCGAACACCGGGGAGCTGTTTTTT. J is TRBJ2-2 and V is TRBV2, with D hard to call. Trimming cost V 4 bases and J 0 bases, with 9 bases left between them. This CDR3 is built from 15 residues. The germline V gene has CDR1 SNHLY and CDR2 FYNNEI.

The chain links TRBV12-5 to TRBJ1-1, with D hard to call. The CDR3 runs to 14 residues. CDR1 is LGHNT, CDR2 FRNRAP, per germline. The V and J ends lost 5 bases and 11 bases respectively, with 21 bases between them. The CDR3 here is CASGQAPTVMGAFF. The CDR3 region has the DNA TGTGCTAGTGGTCAAGCCCCTACAGTTATGGGGGCTTTCTTT.

This clone was observed once. The chain combines TRBV9 with TRBJ2-7; TRBD2 aligns across 7 bases. The CDR3 runs 12 residues. Germline-derived CDR1 and CDR2 are SGDLS and YYNGEE. V lost 3 bases and J lost 6; bases outside the gene matches: 3. CDR3 amino acids: CASSALAGEQYF. The CDR3 DNA reads as TGTGCCAGCAGCGCCTTAGCGGGCGAGCAGTACTTC.

CDR3 bases: TGTGCCAGTAGTCTCACCAGACGGGGGAAGTCTGAAGCTTTCTTT. It is translated as CASSLTRRGKSEAFF. The chain uses TRBV19 and TRBJ1-1; D possibly corresponds to TRBD1 (5 bases). This CDR3 region has 15 residues. The germline V gene has CDR1 LNHDA and CDR2 SQIVND (reference sequence). V lost 5 bases and J 6 bases, leaving 19 bases between the germline ends.

A few counts support this clone. The CDR3 reads CATTLAGGNEQFF. The CDR3 region has the DNA TGTGCCACCACTTTGGCAGGGGGGAATGAGCAGTTCTTC. The genes are TRBV10-3 and TRBJ2-1, with D perhaps TRBD1 (7 bases). Germline CDR1 is ENHRY and CDR2 is SYGVKD. V was clipped by 10 bases and J by 7 bases, with 17 bases between them. The CDR3 runs 13 residues.

The rearrangement links TRBV2 to TRBJ1-4, with D possibly being TRBD1 (6 bases). V was shortened by 6 bases and J by 0 bases, with 11 bases between the two germline ends. The CDR3 sequence is 15 residues long. Germline CDR1 is SNHLY and CDR2 is FYNNEI. The CDR3 coding sequence is TGTGCCAGCAGCAAGGCAGGGGCAACTAATGAAAAACTGTTTTTT. Translation gives CASSKAGATNEKLFF. Complete variable domain (other parts from reference TRBV2 and TRBJ1-4): EPEVTQTPSHQVTQMGQEVILRCVPISNHLYFYWYRQILGQKVEFLVSFYNNEISEKSEIFDDQFSVERPDGSNFTLKIRSTKLEDSAMYFCASSKAGATNEKLFFGSGTQLSVL.

This rearrangement joins TRBV14 to TRBJ2-5; TRBD2 matches at 11 bases. This CDR3 comprises 15 residues. V lost 0 bases to trimming and J lost 7 bases; unmatched junction nucleotides: 4. Germline values: CDR1 SGHDN, CDR2 FVKESK. The CDR3 nucleotides are TGTGCCAGCAGCCAAGATCCCCTAGCGGGAGGGACCCAGTACTTC. Translation: CASSQDPLAGGTQYF.

CDR3 amino acids: CASSPGRTLVAFF. CDR3 sequence (DNA): TGTGCCAGCAGCCCCGGCAGGACACTGGTAGCTTTCTTT. This chain uses TRBV6-5 with TRBJ1-1; maybe TRBD1 (5 bases). The ends were cut back, 6 bases at V and 10 bases at J, with 18 bases in the middle. This CDR3 has 13 amino acids. Per germline, CDR1 MNHEY and CDR2 SVGAGI.

The chain employs TRBV2 and TRBJ1-5, with 9 bases matching TRBD1. Germline CDR1 is SNHLY and CDR2 is FYNNEI. CDR3 length equals 14 residues. After removal of 5 bases from V and 7 bases from J, the junction contained 6 bases not matched to a gene. The CDR3 region has the DNA TGTGCCAGCAGTTTGGACAGGGGACAACAGCCCCAGCATTTT. Its translation is CASSLDRGQQPQHF.

The chain is built from TRBV10-1 and TRBJ1-4; D gene ambiguous. CDR1 WNHNN and CDR2 SYGVQD come from the germline V gene (reference sequence). Trimming took 6 bases from V and 7 from J, leaving 15 bases between them. There are 14 residues in the CDR3. CDR3 protein: CASSPGMAPEKLFF. DNA of the CDR3: TGCGCCAGCAGCCCTGGGATGGCGCCTGAAAAACTGTTTTTT.

This chain links TRBV7-4 with TRBJ2-7; TRBD2 aligns across 9 bases. This CDR3 is built from 20 residues. From germline, CDR1 is SGHVT and CDR2 SQSDAQ. V shed 0 bases and J 3 bases; nucleotides not matched to a gene: 18. The DNA of the CDR3 is TGTGCCAGCAGCTTAGCATGCCAGGGGGTTGCTAGCGGGACCCACTACGAGCAGTACTTC. Its translation is CASSLACQGVASGTHYEQYF.